Each of the 29 T cell receptor beta chains below was sequenced from the same sample in a study of blood T cell repertoires in COVID-19. This table comes from immunoSEQ multiplex PCR, and its TCRdb copy is limited to in-frame clones, with some not included. Among some 77,000 clones listed, around 83% were seen once. Sequenced material: peripheral blood. These receptors originate from a man between 65 and 79 years old with acute or convalescent COVID-19.

The CDR3 sequence is CASSPRGGEKLFF. Here the CDR3 DNA reads TGTGCCAGCAGCCCGAGAGGAGGAGAAAAACTGTTTTTT. The V gene is TRBV9, the J gene TRBJ1-4; no firm D call. V was shortened by 4 bases and J by 8 bases, with 12 bases between the two germline ends. The CDR3 has 13 residues. Germline V lookup: CDR1 SGDLS, CDR2 YYNGEE.

This clone was observed a single time. The chain recombines TRBV19 with TRBJ1-5; no definite D call. The germline gives CDR1 LNHDA, CDR2 SQIVND (reference sequence). V lost 3 bases and J lost 9, with 15 bases in between. The CDR3 extends over 14 amino acids. CDR3 nucleotides: TGTGCCAGTAGTATTCTAACTGAAAATAGGCCCCAGCATTTT. This translates into CASSILTENRPQHF.

The chain combines TRBV6-1 with TRBJ2-2; the D gene is possibly TRBD2 (6 bases). The V and J ends lost 3 bases and 5 bases respectively, with 13 bases between them. The CDR3 has 15 residues. CDR1 is MNHNS and CDR2 is SASEGT in the germline V gene. As DNA, the CDR3 is TGTGCCAGCAGTGATGGGACGGCGGGGACCGGGGAGCTGTTTTTT. Amino acid sequence: CASSDGTAGTGELFF.

This rearrangement joins TRBV7-2 to TRBJ1-4; tentatively, D is TRBD1 (5 bases). This CDR3 region has 15 residues. Trimming removed 2 bases from V and 1 base from J, with 8 bases in between. Germline CDR1 SGHTA, CDR2 FQGNSA. The CDR3, as DNA: TGTGCCAGCAGCTTATTAGGGGTAACTAATGAAAAACTGTTTTTT. Protein: CASSLLGVTNEKLFF.

This clone was seen only a few times. The junction and the germline gene differ at one end; a read error may be behind it. This sequence joins TRBV5-1 and TRBJ2-2; no definite D call. This CDR3 has 13 amino acids. CDR1 and CDR2 from the germline V gene are SGHRS and YFSETQ. The chain's CDR3 is CASSLGNSGELFF. The DNA of the CDR3 is TGCGCCAGCAGCTTGGGAAACAGCGGGGAGCTGTTTTTT. Using reference TRBV5-1 and TRBJ2-2 for the parts outside the CDR3, the full variable domain is KAGVTQTPRYLIKTRGQQVTLSCSPISGHRSVSWYQQTPGQGLQFLFEYFSETQRNKGNFPGRFSGRQFSNSRSEMNVSTLELGDSALYLCASSLGNSGELFFGEGSRLTVL.

Concerning this clone itself: A read error may account for a junction end that differs from germline. The chain employs TRBV4-2 and TRBJ2-7; 8 bases agree with TRBD2. CDR3 length: 17 amino acids. Germline values: CDR1 LGHNA, CDR2 YNFKEQ. In nucleotides, the CDR3 is TGTGCCAGCAGCCAAGATTCTGATACTAGCGGACCTTACGCGCAGTACTTC. Translation: CASSQDSDTSGPYAQYF.

The chain employs TRBV7-9 and TRBJ1-6, with a possible D match to TRBD1 (6 bases). The CDR3 totals 14 residues. Germline V gene lookup returns CDR1 SEHNR and CDR2 FQNEAQ (reference sequence). V lost 5 bases and J 5 bases, leaving 10 bases between the germline ends. CDR3 in amino acids: CASSRTADNSPLHF. Written as DNA, the CDR3 is TGTGCCAGCAGCCGGACAGCAGATAATTCACCCCTCCACTTT.

The chain combines TRBV28 with TRBJ2-1; 7 bases match TRBD2. CDR1 is MDHEN and CDR2 is SYDVKM in the germline V gene. The CDR3 spans 15 residues. With V trimmed by 6 bases and J by 0 bases, 5 bases remained unmatched. The CDR3 DNA is TGTGCCAGCAGCCTTCTAGCGGTCTCCTACAATGAGCAGTTCTTC. It specifies CASSLLAVSYNEQFF.

The chain links TRBV9 to TRBJ2-5; unclear D gene. V was clipped by 0 bases and J by 3 bases, with 12 bases between them. Germline values: CDR1 SGDLS, CDR2 YYNGEE. The CDR3 loop spans 15 amino acids. CDR3 residues: CASSVGGSPKETQYF. DNA for the CDR3: TGTGCCAGCAGCGTAGGTGGTAGCCCCAAAGAGACCCAGTACTTC. The complete variable domain, with remaining parts taken from reference TRBV9 and TRBJ2-5, reads DSGVTQTPKHLITATGQRVTLRCSPRSGDLSVYWYQQSLDQGLQFLIQYYNGEERAKGNILERFSAQQFPDLHSELNLSSLELGDSALYFCASSVGGSPKETQYFGPGTRLLVL.

CDR3: CASSQDTRAPEQFF. As DNA, the CDR3 is TGCGCCAGCAGCCAAGATACGCGAGCACCTGAGCAGTTCTTC. The chain has TRBV4-1 and TRBJ2-1; the D is unclear. The CDR3 loop spans 14 amino acids. V was shortened by 0 bases and J by 9 bases, with 12 bases between the two germline ends. Germline values: CDR1 MGHRA, CDR2 YSYEKL.

This clone was seen only a few times. This rearrangement joins TRBV4-3 to TRBJ2-3, with D perhaps TRBD2 (5 bases). The CDR3 sequence is 18 residues long. CDR1 LGHNA and CDR2 YSLEER come from the germline V gene. Between the trimmed V and J ends, which lost 3 bases and 0 bases, there was a span of 19 bases. DNA for the CDR3: TGCGCCAGCAGCCACTCTATAAGAGCTTCGGGAAGCACAGATACGCAGTATTTT. Its translation is CASSHSIRASGSTDTQYF.

This clone has at least ten counts. The chain links TRBV7-3 to TRBJ2-2; D perhaps matches TRBD1 (5 bases). Trimming took 5 bases from V and 3 from J, leaving 19 bases between them. This CDR3 region has 17 residues. CDR1 is SGHTA, CDR2 FQGTGA, per germline. CDR3 nucleotide sequence: TGTGCCAGCAGCCCTAACCAGGGCGCTCTTGACACCGGGGAGCTGTTTTTT. Its protein product is CASSPNQGALDTGELFF.

The V call is TRBV9, the J call TRBJ2-5; D ambiguous. CDR3 size: 15 residues. CDR1 SGDLS and CDR2 YYNGEE come from the germline V gene. V was shortened by 0 bases and J by 5 bases, with 14 bases between the two germline ends. This CDR3 is CASSVGILDMETQYF. The CDR3 DNA follows: TGTGCCAGCAGCGTAGGAATCCTAGATATGGAGACCCAGTACTTC.

V is TRBV5-4 and J is TRBJ1-2; D remains unclear. The V end lost 4 bases, the J end lost 3 bases, and 10 bases lay between the germline ends. The length of the CDR3 is 13 residues. CDR1 and CDR2 from the germline V gene are SGHNT and YYREEE (reference sequence). The CDR3 protein is CASSHVGDYGYTF. The CDR3 nucleotides read TGTGCCAGCAGCCACGTCGGGGACTATGGCTACACCTTC.

The chain uses TRBV9 and TRBJ2-5; TRBD1 might be the D (6 bases). Between the trimmed V and J ends, which lost 4 bases and 4 bases, there was a span of 17 bases. The CDR3 loop spans 15 amino acids. The germline V gene encodes CDR1 SGDLS and CDR2 YYNGEE. CDR3 DNA sequence: TGTGCCAGCAGCACCATAGACAGGAAGGGAGAGACCCAGTACTTC. Protein product: CASSTIDRKGETQYF.

The CDR3 region has the DNA TGTGCCAGCAGCCAAGATCCGGGCCAGGGTCTATCAACTAATGAAAAACTGTTTTTT. Encoded protein: CASSQDPGQGLSTNEKLFF. The chain uses TRBV4-2 and TRBJ1-4, with D possibly being TRBD1 (5 bases). This CDR3 contains 19 residues. V gave up 0 bases and J gave up 0 bases, with 17 bases separating them. Per the germline V gene, CDR1 is LGHNA and CDR2 is YNFKEQ.

V is TRBV27 and J is TRBJ2-1, with 12 bases identical to TRBD2. Germline CDR1 is MNHEY and CDR2 is SMNVEV (reference sequence). With V trimmed by 3 bases and J by 6 bases, 12 bases remained unmatched. This CDR3 has 18 amino acids. As DNA, the CDR3 is TGTGCCAGCAGTTTTAACGAACTAGCGGGAGGAACTTCCAATGAGCAGTTCTTC. Its protein product is CASSFNELAGGTSNEQFF.

The chain has TRBV18 and TRBJ1-3; unclear D gene. CDR1 and CDR2 from the germline V gene are KGHSH and LQKENI. This CDR3 has 13 amino acids. Trimming cost V 8 bases and J 0 bases, with 8 bases left between them. For the CDR3, the DNA is TGTGCCAGCGGTGCGAGCTCTGGAAACACCATATATTTT. The encoded protein is CASGASSGNTIYF.

V gene TRBV4-2 combines with J gene TRBJ2-1; 11 bases map to TRBD2. The J segment lost 8 bases and the V segment lost 1 base, leaving 13 bases of the junction unmatched. The CDR3 loop spans 18 amino acids. Per the germline V gene, CDR1 is LGHNA and CDR2 is YNFKEQ. CDR3 sequence: CASSQATGTSGTTDEQFF. CDR3 sequence (DNA): TGTGCCAGCAGCCAAGCTACCGGGACTAGCGGTACGACGGATGAGCAGTTCTTC.

The rearrangement uses TRBV7-9 and TRBJ1-2; D is undetermined. The germline V gene has CDR1 SEHNR and CDR2 FQNEAQ (reference sequence). The CDR3 consists of 13 residues. The V and J ends lost 2 bases and 3 bases respectively, with 7 bases between them. The chain's CDR3 is CASSLKSDYGYTF. In DNA, the CDR3 is TGTGCCAGCAGCTTAAAGTCAGACTATGGCTACACCTTC.

The chain recombines TRBV5-6 with TRBJ2-7; TRBD1 matches at 9 bases. With V trimmed by 4 bases and J by 4 bases, 6 bases remained unmatched. Germline CDR1 SGHDT, CDR2 YYEEEE. This CDR3 spans 14 amino acids. The CDR3 loop is CASSEMGQGYEQYF. The CDR3, as DNA: TGTGCCAGCAGCGAAATGGGACAGGGTTACGAGCAGTACTTC.

This rearrangement joins TRBV7-8 to TRBJ1-2, with D possibly being TRBD1 (5 bases). Trimming stripped 0 bases from V and 8 bases from J, with 19 bases between. This CDR3 has 16 residues. From germline, CDR1 is SGHVS and CDR2 FQNEAQ. The CDR3 DNA reads TGTGCCAGCAGCTTAGCGCTCACGGGGGGAGTGTCAGGCTACACCTTC. This codes for CASSLALTGGVSGYTF.

V and J are TRBV19 and TRBJ1-5; 11 bases match TRBD1. Germline V lookup: CDR1 LNHDA, CDR2 SQIVND (reference sequence). Trimming cost V 8 bases and J 7 bases; bases outside gene matches: 7. This CDR3 has 14 residues. For the CDR3, the DNA is TGTGCCAGTCGCCGGACAGGGGGCGGGCAGCCCCAGCATTTT. This gives the protein CASRRTGGGQPQHF. Drawing the rest from reference TRBV19 and TRBJ1-5, the complete variable domain is DGGITQSPKYLFRKEGQNVTLSCEQNLNHDAMYWYRQDPGQGLRLIYYSQIVNDFQKGDIAEGYSVSREKKESFPLTVTSAQKNPTAFYLCASRRTGGGQPQHFGDGTRLSIL.

The genes are TRBV6-2 or TRBV6-3 and TRBJ2-2, with D possibly being TRBD2 (5 bases). Trimming cost V 4 bases and J 5 bases, with 17 bases left between them. This CDR3 has 16 residues. CDR1 is MNHEY, CDR2 SVGEGT, per germline. For the CDR3, the DNA is TGTGCCAGCAGTTCGGCTGCCCTCAGCGGTACCGGGGAGCTGTTTTTT. This translates into CASSSAALSGTGELFF.

The chain joins TRBV7-2 to TRBJ1-1, with 7 bases aligning to TRBD1. The CDR3 is 14 residues long. Germline values: CDR1 SGHTA, CDR2 FQGNSA. V lost 5 bases to trimming and J lost 1 base; unmatched junction nucleotides: 4. The CDR3 loop is CASSPAGGNTEAFF. CDR3 coding DNA: TGTGCCAGCAGCCCCGCAGGGGGGAACACTGAAGCTTTCTTT.

V is TRBV9 and J is TRBJ1-1; D is possibly TRBD1 (5 bases). Trimming took off 0 bases at V and 4 bases at J, with 13 bases between the two ends. The CDR3 runs to 15 residues. CDR1 and CDR2 (germline): SGDLS, YYNGEE. The CDR3 bases are TGTGCCAGCAGCGTAGGCGGGGCAGGGTCCACTGAAGCTTTCTTT. It yields the protein CASSVGGAGSTEAFF.

The V and J genes are TRBV18 and TRBJ2-5, with 9 nucleotides matching TRBD1. Trimming at V came to 3 bases and at J to 7 bases, leaving 3 bases not matched to a gene. This CDR3 comprises 13 residues. CDR1 is KGHSH and CDR2 is LQKENI in the germline V gene. CDR3 in amino acids: CASSPRDRATQYF. In DNA form, the CDR3 reads TGTGCCAGCTCACCGCGGGACAGGGCGACCCAGTACTTC.

This chain connects TRBV9 to TRBJ2-2; D not certain. V was trimmed by 1 base and J by 7 bases, leaving 8 bases between them. The CDR3 sequence is 13 residues long. Per germline, CDR1 SGDLS and CDR2 YYNGEE. The CDR3: CASSVLEYGELFF. Written as DNA, the CDR3 is TGTGCCAGCAGCGTACTTGAGTACGGGGAGCTGTTTTTT.

The gene calls are TRBV19 and TRBJ2-1, with D uncertain. The CDR3 runs to 16 residues. Germline V gene lookup returns CDR1 LNHDA and CDR2 SQIVND (reference sequence). With 1 base removed from V and 3 bases from J, the gap between germline ends came to 13 bases. The CDR3 nucleotides read TGTGCCAGTAGTATAGTAGTAAGCGTCGACTACAATGAGCAGTTCTTC. This gives the protein CASSIVVSVDYNEQFF.